The entry below describes one T cell receptor (beta chain). The antigen it binds to is not known. No per-base quality is available; no much larger clone lies one base away. Trimming removed 6 bases from V and 1 base from J; the gene matches leave 13 bases unexplained. The CDR3 numbers 18 residues from cysteine through phenylalanine. Only the CDR3 DNA is retained, 54 bases long and in frame from the first base. The germline V gene (reference sequence) provides CDR1 DFQATT and CDR2 SNEGSKA. Receptors were amplified or captured by RACE. Sequencing used a NextSeq 500. During library preparation, unique molecular identifiers were attached to individual cDNA molecules so that TCRs could be counted in a quantitative, reproducible way. From the authors' description of their analysis: A median of roughly 98,000 TCRs per sample was observed, with a range of about 20,000 to 750,000. The Decombinator software suite was used to annotate the V, J and CDR3 of the TCR reads. For the PS versus PT1 abundance plots, all samples were subsampled to the same number of TCRs (28,000). Expanded TCRs were defined as absent before sensitization and observed at least eight times at the 2-week time point. Using fastp at Q25 and MiXCR, TCRdb reprocessed the public reads and kept productive beta chains. Every entry covers one CDR3 protein and lists the most common genes and DNA from its rows. These V and J calls are TCRdb output, not the study's own analysis. This sample holds approximately 81,000 distinct CDR3 sequences; over 6.5% were observed only once. Around 1.4% of the sample is in the top ten clones.

This sample's time point label indicates: healthy volunteer bleed at 6 weeks. Total RNA was extracted from unfractionated whole blood that had been collected in Tempus Blood RNA tubes. Four or five healthy volunteers served as TCR sequencing controls and were bled at day 0, 2 weeks and 6 weeks. This specimen comes from a study of human T cells and chemical hapten exposure (dated by TCRdb to the early 2020s). Describing the broader study: The libraries were sequenced as a pool, and the TCR yield per sample differed mostly because of small variations in library volumes within the pool. Peripheral blood TCR repertoire changes were tracked in vivo in alopecia patients during primary and secondary sensitization to the hapten diphenylcyclopropenone (DPC). Each blood RNA sample was used to sequence both TCR alpha and TCR beta chains.

Overall results and qualifications from the work: DPC sensitization did not change the number of TCRs with a frequency above 1 in 1000, and there was no evidence of changes in global repertoire structure. After repeated subsampling, changes were observed in the strength of the expansion versus patch-test correlation and in the threshold at which the correlation became significant.

Sequencing used whole blood. The TCR sequence derives from a male donor in good health. Some clones in this sample may be carry-over from other donors' samples. This sequence uses TRBV20-1 and TRBJ2-3; TRBD2 matches 13 bases in the middle. The nucleotide sequence reads as follows: TGCAGTGCCCACCAGTCGGGACTAGCGGGATTTGGCACAGATACGCAGTATTTT. Protein translation: CSAHQSGLAGFGTDTQYF.